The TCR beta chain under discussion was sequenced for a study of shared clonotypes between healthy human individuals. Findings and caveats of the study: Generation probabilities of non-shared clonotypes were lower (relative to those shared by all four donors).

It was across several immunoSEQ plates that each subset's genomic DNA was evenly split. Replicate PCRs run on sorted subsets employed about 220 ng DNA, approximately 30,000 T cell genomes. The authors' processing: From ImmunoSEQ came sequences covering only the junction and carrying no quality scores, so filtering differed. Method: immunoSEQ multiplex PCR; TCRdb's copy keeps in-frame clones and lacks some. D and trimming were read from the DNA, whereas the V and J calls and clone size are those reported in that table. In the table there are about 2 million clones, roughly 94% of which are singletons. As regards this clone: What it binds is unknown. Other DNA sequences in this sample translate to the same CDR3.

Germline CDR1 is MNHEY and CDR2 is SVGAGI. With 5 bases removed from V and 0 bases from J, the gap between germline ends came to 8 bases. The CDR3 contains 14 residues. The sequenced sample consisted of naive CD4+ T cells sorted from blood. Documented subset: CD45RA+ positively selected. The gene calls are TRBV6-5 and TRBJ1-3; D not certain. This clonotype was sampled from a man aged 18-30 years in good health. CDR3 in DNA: TGTGCCAGCAGTGTAGGCGGCTCTGGAAACACCATATATTTT. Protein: CASSVGGSGNTIYF.